This T cell receptor (beta chain) was found in a study of shared clonotypes between healthy human individuals (TCRdb year 2020). For the study in its entirety: Two women and a few men aged 18 to 49 years were included in the cohort. The study deeply sequenced blood TCR repertoires of about five healthy adults to estimate repertoire size and the extent of clonotype sharing between individuals. Between about 0.8 and 9 billion PBMCs per donor were obtained by leukapheresis. Libraries were prepared and TCR repertoires were sequenced by different laboratories using diverse techniques, in order to increase sequencing depth and limit assay-specific biases. For each donor, CD4 naive and CD4 memory were each run on three plates, CD8 naive on two plates, and CD8 memory on one plate.

Using the deep immunoSEQ assay, TCR CDR3 regions were amplified from genomic DNA by multiplex PCR. Extracted genomic DNA from each cell subset was spread evenly across all wells of several immunoSEQ 96-well plates, with each plate serving as a replicate. For sorted subsets, each replicate PCR was loaded with 200 ng genomic DNA, equivalent to 30,000 or so T cell genomes. Purified libraries were measured with a Qubit 3.0 fluorometer, size-checked on a Bioanalyzer 2100, and measured again with the KAPA Library Quantification kit. Every immunoSEQ 96-well plate was sequenced on a dedicated single-read 150-cycle Illumina NextSeq 550 flow cell. The authors' pipeline ran thus. Because only junctional sequences without quality scores were contained in the immunoSEQ output, filtering matching that applied to full-length reads could not be performed. To assign V/J genes and CDR3, sequences were annotated against IMGT germline references using PyIR, a Python wrapper for IgBLAST v1.9. Any read was removed if the V/J assignment was weak (E-value above 1e-6), the CDR3 was missing, or the read contained stop codons, out-of-frame junctions, or ambiguous translated residues. V3J clonotypes were defined as sequences sharing the same inferred V gene, J gene, and CDR3 amino acid sequence. To compute the percentage overlap between repertoires, the number of shared unique clonotypes was divided by the size of the smaller repertoire. RTK rarefaction, the Chao1 estimator, and Recon v2.1 estimates of unobserved clonotypes were used to assess repertoire richness. For all TCRbeta clonotypes obtained by the gDNA method from a handful of donors, generation probabilities were computed with OLGA. TCRdb obtained this table from immuneACCESS and retained in-frame rearrangements with V and J assigned. These tables miss some clones; where compared with another copy, unresolved V genes account for less than half of the shortfall, and the remainder is unexplained. The DNA was the basis for D and trimming; V, J and clone size are from that table. This sample has approximately 1.1 million clones in its table, and roughly 74% of those were observed once. The ten largest clonotypes hold 0.5% to 0.6% of the sample.

This clone has a handful of counts. The target of this receptor is not known. Base qualities are not recorded, but no much larger clone differs from it by a single base. Donors were healthy HIV-negative adults with no recently reported acute infections or vaccinations. Every donor was a Caucasian adult residing in Nashville, Tennessee, USA. CD4+ T cells were enriched by magnetic negative selection; naive cells were then positively selected on CD45RA, and the negative fraction formed the memory subset. Blood was obtained by leukapheresis, after which PBMCs were separated by Ficoll-Histopaque density gradient centrifugation and cryopreserved in liquid nitrogen vapor phase. Analytical flow cytometry was used to check the purity and quantity of each magnetically sorted T cell population. Genomic DNA was isolated from every sorted fraction and measured by UV absorbance on a Nanodrop 2000c. Study-wide conclusions, independent of this receptor: When a handful of donors were compared, the shared fraction of clonotypes was roughly 4.8% for naive CD4, around 3.6% for naive CD8, more than 2% for memory CD4, and 0.4% for memory CD8. Based on pairwise subsampling, the degree of clonotype sharing among donors was expected to be affected by sequencing depth. The small number of donors limited the genetic and exposure-history diversity represented. Sampling was limited to blood, and TCR repertoires in tissue likely differ from TCR repertoires in blood. Clonotypes shared by all four sorted-subset donors showed higher generation probabilities than non-shared clonotypes. Even with the large sequencing depth, rarefaction of the sorted-subset datasets indicated that sequencing was incomplete. Estimated clonotype richness was generally larger for naive than for memory subsets.

This receptor was obtained from a man between 18 and 35 years old in good health. Some clones in this sample may be carry-over from other donors' samples. Sample: memory CD4+ T cells from PBMCs. The meaning of the sample's cell subset or site label: CD45RA-negative fraction.

The bases are TGTGCCAGCAGCTTAATGGGGGGACTAGCGAGCGAGCAGTTCTTC. The translation is CASSLMGGLASEQFF. The receptor chain draws on TRBV7-9 and TRBJ2-1, with 10 central nucleotides matching TRBD2. The germline V end is reduced by 2 bases and the J end by 10 bases; junction bases left unmatched: 8. From the cysteine through the phenylalanine, the CDR3 covers 15 amino acids. The entry retains the CDR3 DNA only, 45 bases that are in frame from base 1. CDR1 and CDR2 are drawn from the germline V gene (reference sequence): SEHNR, FQNEAQ.